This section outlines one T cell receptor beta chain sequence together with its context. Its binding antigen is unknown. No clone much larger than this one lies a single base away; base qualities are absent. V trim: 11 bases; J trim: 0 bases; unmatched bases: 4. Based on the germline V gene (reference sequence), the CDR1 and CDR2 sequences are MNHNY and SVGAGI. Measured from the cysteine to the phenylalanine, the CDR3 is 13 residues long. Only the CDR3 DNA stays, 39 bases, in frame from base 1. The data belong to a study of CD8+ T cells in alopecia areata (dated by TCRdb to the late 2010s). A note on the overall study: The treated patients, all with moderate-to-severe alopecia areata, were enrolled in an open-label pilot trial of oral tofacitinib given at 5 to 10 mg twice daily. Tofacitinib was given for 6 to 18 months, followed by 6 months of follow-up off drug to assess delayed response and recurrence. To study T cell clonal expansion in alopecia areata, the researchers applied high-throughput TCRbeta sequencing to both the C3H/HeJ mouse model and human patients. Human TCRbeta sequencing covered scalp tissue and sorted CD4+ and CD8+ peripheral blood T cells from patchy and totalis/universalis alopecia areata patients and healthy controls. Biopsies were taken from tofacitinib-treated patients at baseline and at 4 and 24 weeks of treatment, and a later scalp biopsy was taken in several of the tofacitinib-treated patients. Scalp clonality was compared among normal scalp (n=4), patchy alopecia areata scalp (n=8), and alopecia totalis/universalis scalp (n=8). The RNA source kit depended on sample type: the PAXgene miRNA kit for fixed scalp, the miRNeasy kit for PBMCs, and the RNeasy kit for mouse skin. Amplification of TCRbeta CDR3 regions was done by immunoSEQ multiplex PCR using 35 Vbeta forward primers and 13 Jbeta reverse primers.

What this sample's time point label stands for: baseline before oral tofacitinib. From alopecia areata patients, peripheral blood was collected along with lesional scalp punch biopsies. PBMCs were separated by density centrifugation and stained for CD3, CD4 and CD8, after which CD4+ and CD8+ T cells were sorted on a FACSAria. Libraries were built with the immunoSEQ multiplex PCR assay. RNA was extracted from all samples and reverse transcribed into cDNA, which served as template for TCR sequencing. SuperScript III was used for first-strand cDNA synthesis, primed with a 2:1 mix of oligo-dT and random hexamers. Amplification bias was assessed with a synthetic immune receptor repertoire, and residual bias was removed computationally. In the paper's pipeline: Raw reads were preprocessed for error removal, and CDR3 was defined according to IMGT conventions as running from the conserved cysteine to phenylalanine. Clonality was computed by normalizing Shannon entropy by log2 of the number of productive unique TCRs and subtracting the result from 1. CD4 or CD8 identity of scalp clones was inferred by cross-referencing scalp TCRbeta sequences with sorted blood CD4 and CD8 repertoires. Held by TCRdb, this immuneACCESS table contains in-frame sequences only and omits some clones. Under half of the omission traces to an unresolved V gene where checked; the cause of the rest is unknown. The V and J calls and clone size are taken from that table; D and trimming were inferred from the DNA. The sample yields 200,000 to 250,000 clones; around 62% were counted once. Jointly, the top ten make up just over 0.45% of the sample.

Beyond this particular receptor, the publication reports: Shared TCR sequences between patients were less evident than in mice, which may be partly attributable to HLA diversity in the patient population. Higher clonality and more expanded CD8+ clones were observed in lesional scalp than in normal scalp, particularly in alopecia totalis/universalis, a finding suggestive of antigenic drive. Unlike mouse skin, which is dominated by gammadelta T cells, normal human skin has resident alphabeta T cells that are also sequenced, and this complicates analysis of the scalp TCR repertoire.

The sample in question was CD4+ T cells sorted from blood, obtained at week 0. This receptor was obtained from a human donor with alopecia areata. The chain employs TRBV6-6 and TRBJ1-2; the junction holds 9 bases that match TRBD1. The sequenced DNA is TGTGCCGGGACAGGGTTTGCTAACTATGGCTACACCTTC. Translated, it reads CAGTGFANYGYTF.